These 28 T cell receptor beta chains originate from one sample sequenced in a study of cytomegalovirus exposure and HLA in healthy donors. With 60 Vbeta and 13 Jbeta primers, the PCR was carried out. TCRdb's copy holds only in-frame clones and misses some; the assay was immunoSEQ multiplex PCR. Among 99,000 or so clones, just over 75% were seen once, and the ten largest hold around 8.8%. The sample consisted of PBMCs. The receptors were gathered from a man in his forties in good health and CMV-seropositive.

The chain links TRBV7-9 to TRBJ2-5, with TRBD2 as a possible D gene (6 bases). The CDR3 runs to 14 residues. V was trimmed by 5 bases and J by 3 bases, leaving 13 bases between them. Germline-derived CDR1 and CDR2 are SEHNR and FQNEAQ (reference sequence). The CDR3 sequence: CASSLGGVEETQYF. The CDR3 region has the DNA TGTGCCAGCAGCCTTGGCGGGGTTGAAGAGACCCAGTACTTC.

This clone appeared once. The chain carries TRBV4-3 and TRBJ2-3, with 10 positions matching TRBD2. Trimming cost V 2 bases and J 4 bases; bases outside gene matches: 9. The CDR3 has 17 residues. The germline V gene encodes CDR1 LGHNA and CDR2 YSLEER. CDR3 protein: CASSQIRSGGASDTQYF. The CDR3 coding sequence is TGCGCCAGCAGCCAAATAAGAAGCGGGGGGGCCTCAGATACGCAGTATTTT.

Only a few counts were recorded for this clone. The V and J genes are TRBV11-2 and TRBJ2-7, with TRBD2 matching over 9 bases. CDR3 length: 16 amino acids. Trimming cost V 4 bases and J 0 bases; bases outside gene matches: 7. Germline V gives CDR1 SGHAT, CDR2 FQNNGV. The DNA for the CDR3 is TGTGCCAGCAGCTCAGCTAGCGGGAAGTACTCCTACGAGCAGTACTTC. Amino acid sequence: CASSSASGKYSYEQYF.

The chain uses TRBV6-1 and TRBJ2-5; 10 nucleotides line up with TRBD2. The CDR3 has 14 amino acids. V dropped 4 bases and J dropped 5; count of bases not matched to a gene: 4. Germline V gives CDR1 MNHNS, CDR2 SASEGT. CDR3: CASSVTSGEETQYF. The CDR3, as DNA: TGTGCCAGCAGTGTAACTAGCGGGGAGGAGACCCAGTACTTC.

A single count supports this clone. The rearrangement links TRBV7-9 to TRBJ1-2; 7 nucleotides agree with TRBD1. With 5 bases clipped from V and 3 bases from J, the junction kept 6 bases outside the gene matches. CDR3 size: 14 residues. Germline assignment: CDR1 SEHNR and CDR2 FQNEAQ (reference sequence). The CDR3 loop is CASSRRGTDYGYTF. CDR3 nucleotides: TGTGCCAGCAGCCGCCGCGGGACAGACTATGGCTACACCTTC.

This CDR3 is CASSETLGQNYGYTF. As DNA, the CDR3 is TGTGCCAGCAGTGAAACCTTGGGACAGAACTATGGCTACACCTTC. The chain joins TRBV6-1 to TRBJ1-2; 7 bases fit TRBD1. The J segment lost 2 bases and the V segment lost 2 bases, leaving 5 bases of the junction unmatched. The CDR3 is 15 residues long. Germline values: CDR1 MNHNS, CDR2 SASEGT.

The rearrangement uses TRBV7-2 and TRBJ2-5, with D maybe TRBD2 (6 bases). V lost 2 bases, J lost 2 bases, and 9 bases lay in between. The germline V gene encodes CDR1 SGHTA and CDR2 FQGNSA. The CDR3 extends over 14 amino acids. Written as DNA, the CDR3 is TGTGCCAGCAGCTTATTACGGGGGCAAGAGACCCAGTACTTC. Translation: CASSLLRGQETQYF.

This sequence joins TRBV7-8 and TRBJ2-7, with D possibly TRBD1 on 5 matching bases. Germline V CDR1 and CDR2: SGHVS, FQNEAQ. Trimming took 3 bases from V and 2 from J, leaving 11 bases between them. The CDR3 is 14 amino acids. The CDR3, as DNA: TGTGCCAGCAGCTTCTCTCAGGGCACCTACGAGCAGTACTTC. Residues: CASSFSQGTYEQYF.

The CDR3, as DNA: TGTGCCTGGAATAGCGGGAAGAACACCGGGGAGCTGTTTTTT. Translating it yields CAWNSGKNTGELFF. The chain has TRBV30 and TRBJ2-2; 8 nucleotides match TRBD2. J was trimmed by 1 base and V by 4 bases; bases with no gene match: 2. This CDR3 contains 14 residues. Looked up from germline, CDR1 is GTSNPN and CDR2 is SVGIG (reference sequence).

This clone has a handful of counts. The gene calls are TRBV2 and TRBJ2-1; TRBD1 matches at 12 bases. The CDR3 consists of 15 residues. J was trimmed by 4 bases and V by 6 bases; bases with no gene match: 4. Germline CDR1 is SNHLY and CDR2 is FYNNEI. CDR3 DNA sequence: TGTGCCAGCAGAGGGACAGGGGGCGCGTACAATGAGCAGTTCTTC. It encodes CASRGTGGAYNEQFF.

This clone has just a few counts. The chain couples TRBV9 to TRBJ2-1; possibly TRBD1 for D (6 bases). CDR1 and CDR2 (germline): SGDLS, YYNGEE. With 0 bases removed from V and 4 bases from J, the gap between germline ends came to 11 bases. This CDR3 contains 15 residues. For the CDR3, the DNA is TGTGCCAGCAGCGTAGTACCAGGGGCGTACAATGAGCAGTTCTTC. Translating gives CASSVVPGAYNEQFF.

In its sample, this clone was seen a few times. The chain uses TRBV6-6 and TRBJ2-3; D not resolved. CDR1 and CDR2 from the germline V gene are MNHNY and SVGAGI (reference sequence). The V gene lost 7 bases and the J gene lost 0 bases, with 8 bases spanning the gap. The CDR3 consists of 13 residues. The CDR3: CASTVHSTDTQYF. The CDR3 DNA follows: TGTGCCAGCACCGTACACAGCACAGATACGCAGTATTTT.

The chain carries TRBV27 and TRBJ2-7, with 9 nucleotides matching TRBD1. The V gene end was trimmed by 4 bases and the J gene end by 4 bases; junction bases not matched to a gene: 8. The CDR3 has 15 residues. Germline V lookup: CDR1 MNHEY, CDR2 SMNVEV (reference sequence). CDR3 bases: TGTGCCAGCAGTTCATACCGGGACAGGGAGTACGAGCAGTACTTC. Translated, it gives CASSSYRDREYEQYF.

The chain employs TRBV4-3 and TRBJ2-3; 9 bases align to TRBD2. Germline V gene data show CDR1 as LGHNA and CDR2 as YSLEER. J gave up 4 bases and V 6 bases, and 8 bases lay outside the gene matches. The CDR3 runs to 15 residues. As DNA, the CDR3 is TGCGCCAGCAGGACAGGACTAGCGCGAGCAGATACGCAGTATTTT. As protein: CASRTGLARADTQYF.

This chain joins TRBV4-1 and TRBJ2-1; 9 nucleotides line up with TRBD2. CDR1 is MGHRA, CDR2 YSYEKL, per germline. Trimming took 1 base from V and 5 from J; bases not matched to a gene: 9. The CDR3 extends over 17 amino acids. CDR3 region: CASSQGALTSGHNEQFF. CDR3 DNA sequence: TGCGCCAGCAGCCAAGGCGCCCTGACTAGCGGACACAATGAGCAGTTCTTC.

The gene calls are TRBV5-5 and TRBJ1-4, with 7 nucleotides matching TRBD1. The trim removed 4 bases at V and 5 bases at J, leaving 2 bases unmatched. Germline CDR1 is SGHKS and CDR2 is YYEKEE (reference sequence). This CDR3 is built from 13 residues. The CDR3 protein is CASSRTGNEKLFF. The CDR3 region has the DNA TGTGCCAGCAGCCGGACAGGCAATGAAAAACTGTTTTTT.

CDR3 protein: CASSLVAAMRNTGELFF. The CDR3 nucleotides are TGTGCCAGCAGCTTAGTAGCGGCCATGAGGAACACCGGGGAGCTGTTTTTT. The chain has TRBV11-3 and TRBJ2-2; D possibly corresponds to TRBD2 (6 bases). The V gene lost 1 base and the J gene lost 1 base, with 13 bases spanning the gap. The germline gives CDR1 SGHNT, CDR2 YENEEA. This CDR3 is 17 amino acids long.

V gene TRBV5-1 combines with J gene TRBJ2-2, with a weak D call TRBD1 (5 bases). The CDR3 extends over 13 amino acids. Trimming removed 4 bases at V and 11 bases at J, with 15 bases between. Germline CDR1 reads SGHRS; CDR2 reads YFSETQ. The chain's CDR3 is CASSPDSRGELFF. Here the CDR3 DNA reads TGCGCCAGCAGCCCAGACTCAAGGGGCGAGCTGTTTTTT. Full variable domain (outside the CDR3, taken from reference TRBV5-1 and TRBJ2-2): KAGVTQTPRYLIKTRGQQVTLSCSPISGHRSVSWYQQTPGQGLQFLFEYFSETQRNKGNFPGRFSGRQFSNSRSEMNVSTLELGDSALYLCASSPDSRGELFFGEGSRLTVL.

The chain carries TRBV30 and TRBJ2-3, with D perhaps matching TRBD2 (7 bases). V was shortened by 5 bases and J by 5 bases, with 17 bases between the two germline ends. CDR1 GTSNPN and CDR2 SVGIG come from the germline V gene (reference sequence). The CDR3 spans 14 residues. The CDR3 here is CAWLRGGLGDTQYF. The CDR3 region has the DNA TGTGCCTGGCTTAGGGGGGGGTTGGGAGATACGCAGTATTTT.

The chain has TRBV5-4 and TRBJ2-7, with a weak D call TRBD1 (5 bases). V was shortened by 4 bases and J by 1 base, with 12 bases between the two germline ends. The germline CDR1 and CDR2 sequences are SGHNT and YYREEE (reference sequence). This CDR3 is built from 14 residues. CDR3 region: CASSVRGNSYEQYF. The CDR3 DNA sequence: TGTGCCAGCAGCGTTAGGGGTAATTCCTACGAGCAGTACTTC.

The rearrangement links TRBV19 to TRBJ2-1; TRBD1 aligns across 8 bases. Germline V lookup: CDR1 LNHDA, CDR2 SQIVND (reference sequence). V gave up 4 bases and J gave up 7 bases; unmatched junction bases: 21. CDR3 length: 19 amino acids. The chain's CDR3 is CASSNPTGQGSGLKNEQFF. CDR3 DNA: TGTGCCAGTAGTAACCCCACAGGACAGGGTTCTGGTTTGAAGAATGAGCAGTTCTTC.

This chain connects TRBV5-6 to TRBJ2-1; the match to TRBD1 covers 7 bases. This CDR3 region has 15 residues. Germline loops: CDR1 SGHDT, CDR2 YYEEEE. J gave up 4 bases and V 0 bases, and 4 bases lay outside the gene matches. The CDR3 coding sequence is TGTGCCAGCAGCTTGGTGGACAGGAGTTACAATGAGCAGTTCTTC. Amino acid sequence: CASSLVDRSYNEQFF.

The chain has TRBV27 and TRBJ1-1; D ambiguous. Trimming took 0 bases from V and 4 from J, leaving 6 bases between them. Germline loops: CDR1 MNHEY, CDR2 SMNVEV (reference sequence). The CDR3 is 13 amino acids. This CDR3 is CASSLSPFTEAFF. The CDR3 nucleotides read TGTGCCAGCAGTTTATCCCCCTTCACTGAAGCTTTCTTT.

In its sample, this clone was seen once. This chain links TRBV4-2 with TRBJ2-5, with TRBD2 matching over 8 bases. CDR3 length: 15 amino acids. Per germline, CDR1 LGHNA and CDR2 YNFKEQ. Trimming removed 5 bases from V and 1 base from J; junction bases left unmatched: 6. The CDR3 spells CASSFREGGQETQYF. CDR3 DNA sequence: TGTGCCAGCAGCTTCCGGGAGGGCGGCCAAGAGACCCAGTACTTC.

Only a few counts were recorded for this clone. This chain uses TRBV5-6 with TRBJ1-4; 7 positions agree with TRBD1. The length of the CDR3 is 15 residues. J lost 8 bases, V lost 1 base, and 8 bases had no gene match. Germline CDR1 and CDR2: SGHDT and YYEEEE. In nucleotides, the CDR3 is TGTGCCAGCAGCTTGAAGGGGGCAGGGCGAGAAAAACTGTTTTTT. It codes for CASSLKGAGREKLFF.

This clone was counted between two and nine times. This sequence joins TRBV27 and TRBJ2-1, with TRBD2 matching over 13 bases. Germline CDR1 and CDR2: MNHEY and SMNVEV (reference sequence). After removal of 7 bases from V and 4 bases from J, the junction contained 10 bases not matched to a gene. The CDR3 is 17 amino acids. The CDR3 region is CASIQLAGGVLYNEQFF. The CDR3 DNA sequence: TGTGCCAGCATCCAACTAGCGGGAGGGGTATTATACAATGAGCAGTTCTTC.

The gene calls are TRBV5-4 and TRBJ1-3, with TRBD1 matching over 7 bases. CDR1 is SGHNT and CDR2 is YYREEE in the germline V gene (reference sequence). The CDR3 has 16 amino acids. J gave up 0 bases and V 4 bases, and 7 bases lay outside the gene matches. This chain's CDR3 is CASSLGQRSSGNTIYF. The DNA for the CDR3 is TGTGCCAGCAGCCTGGGACAGCGAAGCTCTGGAAACACCATATATTTT.

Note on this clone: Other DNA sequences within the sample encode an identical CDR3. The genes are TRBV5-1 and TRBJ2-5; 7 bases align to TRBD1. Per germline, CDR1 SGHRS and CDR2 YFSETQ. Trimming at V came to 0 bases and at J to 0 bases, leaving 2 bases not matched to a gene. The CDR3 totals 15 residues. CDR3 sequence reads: CASSLGGQHQETQYF. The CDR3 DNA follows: TGCGCCAGCAGCTTGGGGGGACAGCACCAAGAGACCCAGTACTTC.